The sequence of this TCR beta chain was determined in a study of cytomegalovirus exposure and HLA in healthy donors. The wider study: An early data release held tens of millions of unique TCRs from HLA-typed donors. General study points: Rarity characterized most TCR sequences, yet some public TCRs appeared in many donors. In presence/absence analyses, roughly uniform sequencing depth across donors was assumed. Based on reports, TCR beta sequences accurately predicted HLA-A and HLA-B alleles for most subjects.

Worth noting for this clone: Its antigen is undetermined.

Between the trimmed V and J ends, which lost 5 bases and 0 bases, there was a span of 13 bases. Germline V gene sequence: CDR1 SGHVS, CDR2 FQNEAQ. The CDR3 is 16 residues long. PCR was performed using 60 Vbeta and 13 Jbeta primers. TCRdb keeps only in-frame clones here, not all; method: immunoSEQ multiplex PCR. Counted here are about 120,000 clones, roughly 82% occurring once; the ten biggest clones make up about 1.5%. This sequence was found in a woman aged 18-29 years in good health and CMV-seronegative. The rearrangement uses TRBV7-8 and TRBJ2-2, with D maybe TRBD1 (6 bases). Sequenced: PBMCs. The CDR3 loop reads CASSQGSHSNTGELFF. The CDR3 DNA reads TGTGCCAGCAGCCAGGGGTCTCATTCGAACACCGGGGAGCTGTTTTTT. The full variable domain, in which reference TRBV7-8 and TRBJ2-2 provide the parts outside the CDR3, is GAGVSQSPRYKVAKRGQDVALRCDPISGHVSLFWYQQALGQGPEFLTYFQNEAQLDKSGLPSDRFFAERPEGSVSTLKIQRTQQEDSAVYLCASSQGSHSNTGELFFGEGSRLTVL.